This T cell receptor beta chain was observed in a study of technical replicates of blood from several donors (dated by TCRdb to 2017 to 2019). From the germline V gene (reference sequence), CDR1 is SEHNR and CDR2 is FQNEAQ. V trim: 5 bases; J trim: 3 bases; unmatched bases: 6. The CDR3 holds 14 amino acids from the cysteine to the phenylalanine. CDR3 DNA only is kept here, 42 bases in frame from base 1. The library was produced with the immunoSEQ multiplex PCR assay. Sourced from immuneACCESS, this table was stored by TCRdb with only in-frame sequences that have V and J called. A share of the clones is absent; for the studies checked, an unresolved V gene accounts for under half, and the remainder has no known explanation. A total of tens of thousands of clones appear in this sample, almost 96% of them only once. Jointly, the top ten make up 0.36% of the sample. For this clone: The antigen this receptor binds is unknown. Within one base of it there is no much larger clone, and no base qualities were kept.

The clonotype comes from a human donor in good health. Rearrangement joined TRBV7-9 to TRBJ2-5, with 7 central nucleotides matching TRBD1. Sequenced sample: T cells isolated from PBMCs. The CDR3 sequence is CASSIGQAKETQYF. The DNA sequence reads TGTGCCAGCAGCATCGGACAGGCGAAAGAGACCCAGTACTTC.